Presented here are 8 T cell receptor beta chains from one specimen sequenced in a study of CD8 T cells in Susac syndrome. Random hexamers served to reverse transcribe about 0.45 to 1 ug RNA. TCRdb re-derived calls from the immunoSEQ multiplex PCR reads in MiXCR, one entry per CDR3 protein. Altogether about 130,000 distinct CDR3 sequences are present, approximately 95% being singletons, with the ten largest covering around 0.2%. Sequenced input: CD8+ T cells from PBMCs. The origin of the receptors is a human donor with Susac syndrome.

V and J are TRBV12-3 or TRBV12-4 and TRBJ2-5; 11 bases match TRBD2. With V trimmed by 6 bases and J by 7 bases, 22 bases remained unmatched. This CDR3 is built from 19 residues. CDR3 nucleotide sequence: TGTGCCAGCAGCCCAAGACTACCCTCACTAGCGGGAGAGTTCGGGACCCAGTACTTC. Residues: CASSPRLPSLAGEFGTQYF.

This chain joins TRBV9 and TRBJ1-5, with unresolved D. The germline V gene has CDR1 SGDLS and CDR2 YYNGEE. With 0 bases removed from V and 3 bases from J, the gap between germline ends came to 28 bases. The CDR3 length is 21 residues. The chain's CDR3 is CASSVATQFYVHRTPNQPQHF. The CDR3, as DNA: TGTGCCAGCAGCGTAGCTACCCAATTTTACGTCCACCGGACCCCCAATCAGCCCCAGCATTTT.

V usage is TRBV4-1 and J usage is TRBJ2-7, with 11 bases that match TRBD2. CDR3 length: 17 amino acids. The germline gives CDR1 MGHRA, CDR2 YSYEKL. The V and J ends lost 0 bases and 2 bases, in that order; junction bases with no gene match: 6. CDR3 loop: CASSQEAGTSGTYEQYF. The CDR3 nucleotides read TGCGCCAGCAGCCAAGAGGCCGGGACTAGCGGAACCTACGAGCAGTACTTC.

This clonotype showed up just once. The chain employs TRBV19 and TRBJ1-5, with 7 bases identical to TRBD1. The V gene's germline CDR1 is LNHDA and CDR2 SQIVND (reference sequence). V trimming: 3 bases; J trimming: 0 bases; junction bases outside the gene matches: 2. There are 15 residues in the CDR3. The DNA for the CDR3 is TGTGCCAGTAGTATGGGGGACAGTAGCAATCAGCCCCAGCATTTT. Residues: CASSMGDSSNQPQHF.

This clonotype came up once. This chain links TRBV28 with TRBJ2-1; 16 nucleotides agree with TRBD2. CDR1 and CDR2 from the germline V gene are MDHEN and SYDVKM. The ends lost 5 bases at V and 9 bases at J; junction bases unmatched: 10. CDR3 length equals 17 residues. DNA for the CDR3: TGTGCCAGCAGTCCTCTGGGACTAGCGGGAGGGCCTGTTGAGCAGTTCTTC. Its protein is CASSPLGLAGGPVEQFF. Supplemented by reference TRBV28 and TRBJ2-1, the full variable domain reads DVKVTQSSRYLVKRTGEKVFLECVQDMDHENMFWYRQDPGLGLRLIYFSYDVKMKEKGDIPEGYSVSREKKERFSLILESASTNQTSMYLCASSPLGLAGGPVEQFFGPGTRLTVL.

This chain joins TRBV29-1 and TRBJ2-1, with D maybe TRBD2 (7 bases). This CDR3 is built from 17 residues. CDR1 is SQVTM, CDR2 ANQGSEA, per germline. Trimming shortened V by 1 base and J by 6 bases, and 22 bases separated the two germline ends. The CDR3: CSVEGQLRGSRGNEQFF. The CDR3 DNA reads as TGCAGCGTTGAAGGACAGTTGCGCGGGAGCAGGGGCAATGAGCAGTTCTTC.

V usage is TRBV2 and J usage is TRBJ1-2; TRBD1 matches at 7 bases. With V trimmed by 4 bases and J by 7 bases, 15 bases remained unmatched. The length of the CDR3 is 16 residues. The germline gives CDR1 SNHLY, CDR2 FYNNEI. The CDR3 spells CASSAYRGQSPGGYTF. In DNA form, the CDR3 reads TGTGCCAGCAGTGCGTACCGGGGACAGTCGCCAGGTGGCTACACCTTC.

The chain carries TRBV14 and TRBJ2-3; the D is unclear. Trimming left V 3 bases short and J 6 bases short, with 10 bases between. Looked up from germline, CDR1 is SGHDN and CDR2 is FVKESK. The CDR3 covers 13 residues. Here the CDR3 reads CASSQLLGDTQYF. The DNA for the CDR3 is TGTGCCAGCAGCCAGTTACTCGGGGATACGCAGTATTTT.